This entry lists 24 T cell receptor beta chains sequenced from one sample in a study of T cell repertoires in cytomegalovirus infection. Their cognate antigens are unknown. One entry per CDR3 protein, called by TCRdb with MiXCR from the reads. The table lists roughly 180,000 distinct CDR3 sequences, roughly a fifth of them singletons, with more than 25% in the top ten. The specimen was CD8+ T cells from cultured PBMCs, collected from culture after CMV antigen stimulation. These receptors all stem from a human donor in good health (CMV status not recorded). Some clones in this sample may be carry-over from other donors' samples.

The CDR3 nucleotides are TGTGCCAGCAGACCGAGCGGGACCCACAATGAGCAGTTCTTC. Translating gives CASRPSGTHNEQFF. The chain carries TRBV6-5 and TRBJ2-1, with TRBD2 identical over 7 bases. The CDR3 has 14 residues. V dropped 6 bases and J dropped 5; count of bases not matched to a gene: 7. Germline loops: CDR1 MNHEY, CDR2 SVGAGI.

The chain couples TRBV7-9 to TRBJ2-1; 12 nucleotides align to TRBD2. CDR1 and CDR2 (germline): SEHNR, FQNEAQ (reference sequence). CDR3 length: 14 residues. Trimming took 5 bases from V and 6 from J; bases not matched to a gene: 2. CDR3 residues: CASSRTSGTNEQFF. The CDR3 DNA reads TGTGCCAGCAGCCGGACTAGCGGGACCAATGAGCAGTTCTTC.

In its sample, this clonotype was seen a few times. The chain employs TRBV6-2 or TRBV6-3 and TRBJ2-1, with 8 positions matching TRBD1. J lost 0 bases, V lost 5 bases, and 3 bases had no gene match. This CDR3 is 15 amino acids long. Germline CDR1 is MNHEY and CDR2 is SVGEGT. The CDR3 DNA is TGTGCCAGCAGTCTCGGGACAGGCTCCTACAATGAGCAGTTCTTC. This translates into CASSLGTGSYNEQFF.

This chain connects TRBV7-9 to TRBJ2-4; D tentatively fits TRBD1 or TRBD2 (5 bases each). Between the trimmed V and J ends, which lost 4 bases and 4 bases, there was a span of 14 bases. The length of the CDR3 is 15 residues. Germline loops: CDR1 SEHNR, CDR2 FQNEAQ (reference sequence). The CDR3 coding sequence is TGTGCCAGCAGCTCGCCCAGGGACCAGAAAAACATTCAGTACTTC. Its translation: CASSSPRDQKNIQYF.

CDR3 nucleotides: TGTGCCAGCAGTGCGGGACCTGAGGCTAACTATGGCTACACCTTC. This translates into CASSAGPEANYGYTF. V gene TRBV28 combines with J gene TRBJ1-2, with a possible D match to TRBD1 (5 bases). Trimming stripped 5 bases from V and 0 bases from J, with 13 bases between. The CDR3 runs to 15 residues. Germline loops: CDR1 MDHEN, CDR2 SYDVKM.

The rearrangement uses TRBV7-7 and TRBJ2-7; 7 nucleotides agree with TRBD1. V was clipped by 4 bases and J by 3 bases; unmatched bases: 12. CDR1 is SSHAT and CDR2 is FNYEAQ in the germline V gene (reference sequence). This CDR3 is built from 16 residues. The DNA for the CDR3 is TGTGCCAGCAGCTCCCTTGAGGGACAGCTACTCTACGAGCAGTACTTC. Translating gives CASSSLEGQLLYEQYF.

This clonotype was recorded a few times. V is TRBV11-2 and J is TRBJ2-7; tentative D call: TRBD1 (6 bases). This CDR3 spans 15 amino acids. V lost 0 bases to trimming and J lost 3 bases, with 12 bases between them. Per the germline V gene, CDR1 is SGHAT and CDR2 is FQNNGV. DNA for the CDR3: TGTGCCAGCAGCTTAGAGGGGACATCTAACTACGAGCAGTACTTC. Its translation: CASSLEGTSNYEQYF.

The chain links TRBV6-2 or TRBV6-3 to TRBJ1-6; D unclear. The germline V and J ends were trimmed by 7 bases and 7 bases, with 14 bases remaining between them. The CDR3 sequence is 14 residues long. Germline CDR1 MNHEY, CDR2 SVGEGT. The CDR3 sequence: CASTLRTGNSPLHF. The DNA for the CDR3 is TGTGCCAGCACCCTCCGGACGGGGAATTCACCCCTCCACTTT.

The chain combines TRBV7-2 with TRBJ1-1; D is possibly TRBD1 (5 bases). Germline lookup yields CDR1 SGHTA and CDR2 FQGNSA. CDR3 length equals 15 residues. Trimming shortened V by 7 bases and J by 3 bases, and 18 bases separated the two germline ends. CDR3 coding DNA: TGTGCCAGCATCCTTCAGGGTTCCGTGGACACTGAAGCTTTCTTT. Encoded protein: CASILQGSVDTEAFF.

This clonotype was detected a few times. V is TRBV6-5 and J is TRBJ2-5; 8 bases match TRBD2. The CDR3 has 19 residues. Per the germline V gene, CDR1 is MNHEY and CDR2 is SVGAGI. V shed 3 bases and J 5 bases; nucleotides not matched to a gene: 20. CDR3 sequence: CASSYSSRFSGVLQETQYF. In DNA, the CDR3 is TGTGCCAGCAGTTATAGCTCGCGGTTTAGCGGGGTTCTCCAGGAGACCCAGTACTTC.

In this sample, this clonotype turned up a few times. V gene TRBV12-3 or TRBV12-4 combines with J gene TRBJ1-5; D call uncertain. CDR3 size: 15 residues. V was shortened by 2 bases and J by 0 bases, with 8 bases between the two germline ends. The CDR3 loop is CASSLSEGSNQPQHF. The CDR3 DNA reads TGTGCCAGCAGTTTATCCGAGGGTAGCAATCAGCCCCAGCATTTT.

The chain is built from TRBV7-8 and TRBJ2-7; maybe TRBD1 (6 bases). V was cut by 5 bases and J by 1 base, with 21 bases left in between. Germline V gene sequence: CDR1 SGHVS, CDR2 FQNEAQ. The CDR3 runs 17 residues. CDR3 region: CASSPPGDTVNSYEQYF. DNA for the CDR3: TGTGCCAGCAGCCCTCCTGGGGACACCGTAAATTCCTACGAGCAGTACTTC.

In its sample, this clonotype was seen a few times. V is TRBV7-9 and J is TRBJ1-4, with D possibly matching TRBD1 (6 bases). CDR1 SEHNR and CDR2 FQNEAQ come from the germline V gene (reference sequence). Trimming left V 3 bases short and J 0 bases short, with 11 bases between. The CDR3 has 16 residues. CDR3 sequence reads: CASSFRDTATNEKLFF. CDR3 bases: TGTGCCAGCAGCTTCCGGGACACCGCAACTAATGAAAAACTGTTTTTT.

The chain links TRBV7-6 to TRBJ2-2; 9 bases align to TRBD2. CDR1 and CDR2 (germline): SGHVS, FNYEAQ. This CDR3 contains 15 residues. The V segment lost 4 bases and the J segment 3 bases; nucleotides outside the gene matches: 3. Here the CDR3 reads CASSYSGGDTGELFF. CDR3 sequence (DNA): TGTGCCAGCAGCTATAGCGGGGGAGACACCGGGGAGCTGTTTTTT.

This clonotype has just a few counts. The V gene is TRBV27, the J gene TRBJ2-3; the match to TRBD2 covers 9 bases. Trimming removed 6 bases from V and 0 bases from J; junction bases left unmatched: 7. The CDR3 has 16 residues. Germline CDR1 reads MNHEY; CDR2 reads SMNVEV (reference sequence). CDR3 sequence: CASRASGTLSTDTQYF. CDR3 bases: TGTGCCAGCAGGGCTAGCGGGACCCTTAGCACAGATACGCAGTATTTT.

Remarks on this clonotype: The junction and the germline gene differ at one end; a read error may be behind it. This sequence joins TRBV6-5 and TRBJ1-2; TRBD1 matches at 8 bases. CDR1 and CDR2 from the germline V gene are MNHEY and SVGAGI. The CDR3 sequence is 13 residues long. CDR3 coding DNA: TGTGACAGCAGCCCGGACAGGGAAGGTGGCTACACCTTC. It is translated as CDSSPDREGGYTF.

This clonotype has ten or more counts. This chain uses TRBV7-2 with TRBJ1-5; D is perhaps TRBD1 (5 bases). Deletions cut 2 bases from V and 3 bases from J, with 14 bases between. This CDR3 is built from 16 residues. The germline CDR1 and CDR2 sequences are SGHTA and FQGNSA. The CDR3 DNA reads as TGTGCCAGCAGCTTAAGAGGGGCTTATCTCAATCAGCCCCAGCATTTT. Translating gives CASSLRGAYLNQPQHF.

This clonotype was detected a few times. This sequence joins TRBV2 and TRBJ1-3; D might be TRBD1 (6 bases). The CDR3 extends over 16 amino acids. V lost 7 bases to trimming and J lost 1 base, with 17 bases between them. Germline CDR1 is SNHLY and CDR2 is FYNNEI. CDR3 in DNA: TGTGCCAGCATTGAGGGGGGCCTTCATTCTGGAAACACCATATATTTT. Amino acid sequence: CASIEGGLHSGNTIYF.

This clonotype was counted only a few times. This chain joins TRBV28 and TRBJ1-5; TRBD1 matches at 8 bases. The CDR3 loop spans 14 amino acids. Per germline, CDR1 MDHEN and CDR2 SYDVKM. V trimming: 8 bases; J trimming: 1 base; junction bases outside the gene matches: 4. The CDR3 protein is CASLTGESNQPQHF. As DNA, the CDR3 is TGTGCCAGCCTGACAGGGGAGAGCAATCAGCCCCAGCATTTT.

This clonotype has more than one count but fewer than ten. In nucleotides, the CDR3 is TGTGCCACCAGCCCCGGGAGCGGGGAGCTGTTTTTT. Protein sequence: CATSPGSGELFF. V gene TRBV24-1 combines with J gene TRBJ2-2, with a tentative D call TRBD2 (6 bases). Germline CDR1 is KGHDR and CDR2 is SFDVKD. With 7 bases removed from V and 7 bases from J, the gap between germline ends came to 9 bases. The CDR3 totals 12 residues.

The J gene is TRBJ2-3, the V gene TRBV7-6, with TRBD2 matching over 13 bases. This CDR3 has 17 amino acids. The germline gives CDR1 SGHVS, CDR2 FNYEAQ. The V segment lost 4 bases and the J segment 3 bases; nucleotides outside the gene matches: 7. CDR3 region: CASSSAGLAGETDTQYF. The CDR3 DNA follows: TGTGCCAGCAGCTCCGCAGGACTAGCGGGGGAGACAGATACGCAGTATTTT.

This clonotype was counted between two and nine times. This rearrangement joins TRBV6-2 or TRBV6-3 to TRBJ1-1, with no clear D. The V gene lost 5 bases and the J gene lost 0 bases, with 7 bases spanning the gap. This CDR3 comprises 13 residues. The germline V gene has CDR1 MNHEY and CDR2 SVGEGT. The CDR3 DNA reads TGTGCCAGCAGTAGAGGAGTGAACACTGAAGCTTTCTTT. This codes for CASSRGVNTEAFF.

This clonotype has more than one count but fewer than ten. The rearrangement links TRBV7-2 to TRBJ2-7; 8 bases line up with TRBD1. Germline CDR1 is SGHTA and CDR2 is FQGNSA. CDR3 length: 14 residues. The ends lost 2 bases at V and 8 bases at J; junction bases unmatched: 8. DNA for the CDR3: TGTGCCAGCAGCTTAACGGACAGGGAAATGAAGCAGTACTTC. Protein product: CASSLTDREMKQYF.

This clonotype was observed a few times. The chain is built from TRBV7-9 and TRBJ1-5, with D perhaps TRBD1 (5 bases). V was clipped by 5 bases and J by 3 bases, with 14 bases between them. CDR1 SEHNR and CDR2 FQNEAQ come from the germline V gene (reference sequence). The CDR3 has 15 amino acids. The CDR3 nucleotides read TGTGCCAGCAGCGGGGAAGGGGATGACAATCAGCCCCAGCATTTT. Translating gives CASSGEGDDNQPQHF.